The clone carrying this T cell receptor (beta chain) was picked up one time. Its specificity is not known. The data stem from a study of T cell responses to AZD1222 COVID-19 vaccine. Timing groups of about 4 and about 12 weeks for second doses were pooled. The study's findings and limits: Close to half of all spike-specific TCRs reportedly target regions of the variants that are unmutated. Repertoires in all cases were sampled only once the peak T cell response had passed.

TCRdb's copy holds only in-frame clones and misses some; the assay was immunoSEQ multiplex PCR. This table holds around 80,000 clones, approximately 85% found once. CDR3 length equals 19 residues. Germline-derived CDR1 and CDR2 are SGHRS and YFSETQ. Germline trimming cut 2 bases from V and 0 bases from J; bases unmatched to any gene: 9. The chain carries TRBV5-1 and TRBJ2-1; 12 positions match TRBD2. Sequencing used peripheral blood, obtained 28 days after the second AZD1222 dose. The receptor was isolated from an adult who received the AZD1222 COVID-19 vaccine. The CDR3 nucleotides are TGCGCCAGCAGCTTCTTCCTTTCTAGCGGGGGGGTCTCCTACAATGAGCAGTTCTTC. This codes for CASSFFLSSGGVSYNEQFF. Based on the CDR3 plus reference TRBV5-1 and TRBJ2-1, the full variable domain is KAGVTQTPRYLIKTRGQQVTLSCSPISGHRSVSWYQQTPGQGLQFLFEYFSETQRNKGNFPGRFSGRQFSNSRSEMNVSTLELGDSALYLCASSFFLSSGGVSYNEQFFGPGTRLTVL.